This entry describes one T cell receptor (beta chain). Trimming shortened V by 4 bases and J by 8 bases, and 9 bases separated the two germline ends. The CDR3 runs to 12 residues. Germline values: CDR1 SNHLY, CDR2 FYNNEI. Clinical histories supplied by participants themselves formed the basis of cohort assignment. The sample belongs to a study of blood T cell repertoires in COVID-19. Study-level background: Whether acute or convalescent, the COVID-19 samples came from the United States, Italy and Spain.

Using immunoSEQ multiplex PCR, the repertoire was profiled, and TCRdb retains in-frame clones only, with some absent. The table shows 250,000 to 300,000 clones, with around 90% occurring only once. Sequenced sample: PBMCs or T cells enriched from blood (not recorded which). This rearrangement joins TRBV2 to TRBJ2-1, with a possible D match to TRBD2 (6 bases). The clonotype originates from a woman aged 40 to 49 who had recovered from COVID-19. The CDR3 nucleotides read TGTGCCAGCAGTGGGGACTCCCATGAGCAGTTCTTC. Amino acid sequence: CASSGDSHEQFF.